Presented here are 22 T cell receptor beta chains from one specimen sequenced in a study of identical twins. TCRdb processed the 5' RACE reads anew with MiXCR; each CDR3 protein has one entry. The sample contains approximately 410,000 distinct CDR3 sequences, under 20% of which appear only once. Sequences were obtained from naive T cells sorted from blood. All receptors derive from a man in his forties or fifties in good health.

J is TRBJ1-5 and V is TRBV7-8, with a tentative D call TRBD1 (5 bases). The V gene lost 3 bases and the J gene lost 4 bases, with 16 bases spanning the gap. Germline-derived CDR1 and CDR2 are SGHVS and FQNEAQ. The CDR3 spans 16 residues. CDR3 coding DNA: TGTGCCAGCAGCTTGGGACCGGGACCTGGGAATCAGCCCCAGCATTTT. Protein product: CASSLGPGPGNQPQHF.

The chain has TRBV7-2 and TRBJ2-7; possibly TRBD1 or TRBD2 for D (5 bases each). The CDR3 extends over 13 amino acids. The germline V and J ends were trimmed by 3 bases and 7 bases, with 13 bases remaining between them. Per germline, CDR1 SGHTA and CDR2 FQGNSA. The CDR3 reads CASSFPGPGEQYF. CDR3 DNA: TGTGCCAGCAGCTTTCCGGGGCCGGGGGAGCAGTACTTC.

This clonotype has a handful of counts. The J gene is TRBJ1-1, the V gene TRBV7-8; D is possibly TRBD1 (5 bases). Germline CDR1 is SGHVS and CDR2 is FQNEAQ. V lost 6 bases to trimming and J lost 4 bases, with 15 bases between them. This CDR3 is built from 14 residues. DNA for the CDR3: TGTGCCAGCAGTCGACAGCCTGGGGTCACTGAAGCTTTCTTT. Translating gives CASSRQPGVTEAFF.

The V and J genes are TRBV5-1 and TRBJ2-1; 10 nucleotides align to TRBD1. This CDR3 is built from 16 residues. Germline values: CDR1 SGHRS, CDR2 YFSETQ. V lost 0 bases, J lost 6 bases, and 6 bases stayed unmatched. The CDR3 spells CASSLGGQGIGNEQFF. The CDR3 DNA reads TGCGCCAGCAGCTTGGGGGGACAGGGGATCGGCAATGAGCAGTTCTTC.

Only a few counts were recorded for this clonotype. The rearrangement joins TRBV21-1 to TRBJ1-5; the table's D call, TRBD1, has no DNA check behind it. TRBV21-1 is tagged as a pseudogene. This CDR3 comprises 16 residues. The CDR3 region is CASSPFRDGYNQPQHF. The CDR3 DNA reads as TGTGCCAGCAGCCCCTTCCGGGACGGTTACAATCAGCCCCAGCATTTT.

This clonotype was seen ten or more times. The CDR3 DNA reads TGTGCCAGCTCACGTTACGACAGCCAAGAGACCCAGTACTTC. Its protein is CASSRYDSQETQYF. This chain joins TRBV18 and TRBJ2-5; tentative D call: TRBD1 (5 bases). V was pared by 4 bases and J by 1 base, with 10 bases between. This CDR3 has 14 amino acids. The germline V gene has CDR1 KGHSH and CDR2 LQKENI. Full variable domain (rest looked up from reference TRBV18 and TRBJ2-5): NAGVMQNPRHLVRRRGQEARLRCSPMKGHSHVYWYRQLPEEGLKFMVYLQKENIIDESGMPKERFSAEFPKEGPSILRIQQVVRGDSAAYFCASSRYDSQETQYFGPGTRLLVL.

This clonotype was recorded at least ten times. The DNA of the CDR3 is TGCAGCGCTGGGACAACGGACGAGCAGTACTTC. Translation gives CSAGTTDEQYF. The chain links TRBV29-1 to TRBJ2-7; D is perhaps TRBD1 (6 bases). The CDR3 loop spans 11 amino acids. Trimming left V 7 bases short and J 5 bases short, with 12 bases between. CDR1 and CDR2 from the germline V gene are SQVTM and ANQGSEA.

J is TRBJ1-1 and V is TRBV28; D is ambiguous. This CDR3 region has 12 residues. V lost 3 bases, J lost 8 bases, and 10 bases lay in between. Per the germline V gene, CDR1 is MDHEN and CDR2 is SYDVKM. CDR3 sequence reads: CASSFRVLEAFF. The CDR3 DNA follows: TGTGCCAGCAGTTTTCGGGTTTTAGAAGCTTTCTTT.

This clonotype was observed many times. This chain joins TRBV4-3 and TRBJ2-7; 8 bases agree with TRBD1. Per germline, CDR1 LGHNA and CDR2 YSLEER. Trimming took 0 bases from V and 0 from J; bases not matched to a gene: 7. The CDR3 runs 17 residues. This chain's CDR3 is CASSQDGSRGHSYEQYF. CDR3 DNA sequence: TGCGCCAGCAGCCAAGATGGTTCCAGGGGGCACTCCTACGAGCAGTACTTC.

The CDR3 sequence is CASSFWGEETQYF. The DNA of the CDR3 is TGTGCCAGCAGTTTCTGGGGAGAAGAGACCCAGTACTTC. The chain uses TRBV12-3 or TRBV12-4 and TRBJ2-5, with D perhaps matching TRBD2 (5 bases). CDR3 size: 13 residues. Trimming took 3 bases from V and 3 from J, leaving 8 bases between them.

This sequence joins TRBV4-2 and TRBJ2-1; the match to TRBD1 covers 7 bases. The CDR3 is 17 amino acids. V was clipped by 0 bases and J by 6 bases; unmatched bases: 11. Germline V gives CDR1 LGHNA, CDR2 YNFKEQ. The CDR3 here is CASSQEATRGRINEQFF. CDR3 nucleotides: TGTGCCAGCAGCCAAGAGGCTACGAGGGGGCGGATCAATGAGCAGTTCTTC.

This clonotype was counted only a few times. This chain's CDR3 is CASSPGTGGAGEQYF. The CDR3 bases are TGTGCCAGCAGCCCTGGGACAGGGGGCGCGGGCGAGCAGTACTTC. The rearrangement uses TRBV27 and TRBJ2-7, with 12 bases aligning to TRBD1. Germline trimming cut 6 bases from V and 6 bases from J; bases unmatched to any gene: 9. Germline-derived CDR1 and CDR2 are MNHEY and SMNVEV (reference sequence). The CDR3 totals 15 residues.

The sample holds many counts of this clonotype. The chain carries TRBV20-1 and TRBJ2-4; perhaps TRBD1 as D (6 bases). The CDR3 is made up of 18 amino acids. The germline V and J ends were trimmed by 3 bases and 0 bases, with 21 bases remaining between them. Per germline, CDR1 DFQATT and CDR2 SNEGSKA (reference sequence). CDR3 amino acids: CSASAYGTPSIAKNIQYF. CDR3 sequence (DNA): TGCAGTGCTAGCGCCTACGGGACACCCTCTATAGCCAAAAACATTCAGTACTTC.

The table lists this clonotype with many counts. The chain has TRBV11-1 and TRBJ2-3; the match to TRBD2 covers 11 bases. The CDR3 is made up of 16 amino acids. The V gene end was trimmed by 4 bases and the J gene end by 5 bases; junction bases not matched to a gene: 8. In germline, CDR1 is SGHAT, CDR2 FQDESV (reference sequence). This CDR3 reads CASSYGLAGRRDTQYF. Written as DNA, the CDR3 is TGTGCCAGCAGCTACGGACTAGCGGGTCGCCGAGATACGCAGTATTTT. The entire variable domain, with the rest obtained from reference TRBV11-1 and TRBJ2-3, is as follows: EAEVAQSPRYKITEKSQAVAFWCDPISGHATLYWYRQILGQGPELLVQFQDESVVDDSQLPKDRFSAERLKGVDSTLKIQPAELGDSAMYLCASSYGLAGRRDTQYFGPGTRLTVL.

This clonotype showed up just a few times. The J gene is TRBJ1-2, the V gene TRBV9; TRBD1 matches 7 bases. The CDR3 extends over 14 amino acids. Germline values: CDR1 SGDLS, CDR2 YYNGEE. V gave up 7 bases and J gave up 0 bases; unmatched junction bases: 6. CDR3 DNA sequence: TGTGCCAGCGGAAGGACAGGAGCTAACTATGGCTACACCTTC. It yields the protein CASGRTGANYGYTF.

This clonotype turned up a few times. CDR3 amino acids: CSANPMGQVMETQYF. CDR3 sequence (DNA): TGCAGTGCTAATCCTATGGGACAGGTTATGGAGACCCAGTACTTC. This rearrangement joins TRBV20-1 to TRBJ2-5; 8 bases fit TRBD1. V lost 4 bases and J lost 5; bases outside the gene matches: 12. In germline, CDR1 is DFQATT, CDR2 SNEGSKA (reference sequence). The CDR3 is 15 residues long.

At least ten counts were recorded for this clonotype. As DNA, the CDR3 is TGCGCCAGCAGCTTAAGCCGGACAGGGCCCAGCTACGAGCAGTACTTC. This gives the protein CASSLSRTGPSYEQYF. The rearrangement links TRBV5-1 to TRBJ2-7; TRBD1 agrees at 8 bases. Germline CDR1 is SGHRS and CDR2 is YFSETQ. The V and J ends lost 2 bases and 3 bases, in that order; junction bases with no gene match: 10. This CDR3 is 16 amino acids long.

This clonotype was seen more than once but under ten times. Written as DNA, the CDR3 is TGTGCCAGCACCCCAGTGATGTTGACCACCGGGGAGCTGTTTTTT. This translates into CASTPVMLTTGELFF. The chain has TRBV11-2 and TRBJ2-2; D is unresolved. The CDR3 has 15 residues. Germline CDR1 SGHAT, CDR2 FQNNGV. The V gene lost 7 bases and the J gene lost 4 bases, with 16 bases spanning the gap.

The table lists this clonotype with a few counts. This chain links TRBV7-2 with TRBJ2-1; D uncertain. This CDR3 contains 14 residues. V lost 1 base and J 3 bases, leaving 7 bases between the germline ends. The germline gives CDR1 SGHTA, CDR2 FQGNSA. The CDR3 reads CASSLDRVYNEQFF. CDR3 coding DNA: TGTGCCAGCAGCTTAGATAGGGTCTACAATGAGCAGTTCTTC.

This clonotype has just a few counts. The V and J genes are TRBV6-1 and TRBJ1-1, with TRBD1 matching 8 bases. Germline V gives CDR1 MNHNS, CDR2 SASEGT. The J segment lost 0 bases and the V segment lost 8 bases, leaving 5 bases of the junction unmatched. This CDR3 has 14 amino acids. This CDR3 is CASQTGALNTEAFF. The DNA for the CDR3 is TGTGCCAGCCAGACAGGGGCCTTGAACACTGAAGCTTTCTTT.

This rearrangement joins TRBV29-1 to TRBJ2-3; D may be TRBD1 (5 bases). Trimming took 7 bases from V and 0 from J, leaving 11 bases between them. CDR3 size: 13 residues. The V gene's germline CDR1 is SQVTM and CDR2 ANQGSEA. CDR3 region: CSAVRDSTDTQYF. As DNA, the CDR3 is TGCAGCGCGGTCAGGGATAGCACAGATACGCAGTATTTT.

The V gene is TRBV19, the J gene TRBJ2-7, with D hard to call. The V end was cut by 3 bases, the J end by 6 bases, with 12 bases between. Germline assignment: CDR1 LNHDA and CDR2 SQIVND (reference sequence). This CDR3 has 13 amino acids. CDR3 loop: CASSIVVICEQYF. The CDR3 DNA reads TGTGCCAGTAGTATTGTCGTGATTTGCGAGCAGTACTTC.